This T cell receptor (beta chain) originates from a study of radiotherapy plus CTLA-4 blockade in lung cancer (dated by TCRdb to the late 2010s). For context, the study as a whole: Objective responses occurred in roughly 19% of enrolled patients, and 30% to 35% achieved disease control.

The study tested focal radiation therapy combined with CTLA-4 blockade (ipilimumab) in patients with chemo-refractory metastatic non-small-cell lung cancer. Libraries were constructed by the immunoSEQ multiplex PCR assay. The table comes from immuneACCESS by way of TCRdb, which keeps in-frame sequences with V and J called. Part of the clones is missing from these tables; in studies checked, under half for an unresolved V gene and the rest for unknown reasons. A total of fewer than 35,000 clones appear in this sample, around 75% of them only once. The leading ten clones occupy roughly 15% of the sample. Here is what the overall study found, with its caveats: TCR clones derived from tumors expanded in peripheral blood after treatment with radiotherapy and ipilimumab. The strongest predictors of response, as reported, were early dynamic changes in blood T cell clones along with a rise in serum interferon-beta after radiation.

Measured from the cysteine to the phenylalanine, the CDR3 is 13 residues long. Of all the DNA, just the CDR3 is kept, 39 bases in frame from base 1. Via the germline V gene, CDR1 is SGHVS and CDR2 FNYEAQ. Trimming removed 4 bases from V and 4 bases from J, leaving 9 bases between the germline ends. Worth noting for this clone: The clone's antigen remains unknown. No base-level quality is on record; no much larger clone is a single base apart.

Sequencing used peripheral blood, obtained from a patient treated with radiotherapy plus ipilimumab. The chain is assembled from TRBV7-6 and TRBJ2-3; the D gene lacks a confident call. The sequence derives from a human donor with non-small cell lung cancer that progressed on radiotherapy plus ipilimumab. The CDR3 amino acid sequence is: CASSSIGADTQYF. The DNA is TGTGCCAGCAGCTCCATCGGCGCAGATACGCAGTATTTT.